The 17 T cell receptor beta chains given below trace back to one sample, sequenced in a study of human T cells and chemical hapten exposure. The time point denotes: patch test 2, 6 weeks after DPC sensitization. Sample treatment: therapeutic diphenylcyclopropenone sensitization with weekly scalp DPC. Via MiXCR, TCRdb re-called the RACE reads, giving one row per CDR3 protein. The table has a few hundred thousand distinct CDR3 sequences, nearly 6.5% seen once. Sequencing used whole blood, obtained in connection with sensitization to the hapten diphenylcyclopropenone (DPC). These receptors came from a woman in her late teens or twenties with alopecia areata. Some clones in this sample may be carry-over from other donors' samples.

In its sample, this clonotype was seen a few times. The chain links TRBV12-3 or TRBV12-4 to TRBJ1-3; TRBD1 is a possible D gene (5 bases). V was pared by 1 base and J by 8 bases, with 9 bases between. This CDR3 is 13 amino acids long. CDR3 region: CASSLEGAYTIYF. As DNA, the CDR3 is TGTGCCAGCAGTTTAGAAGGGGCCTACACCATATATTTT.

This clonotype was observed a handful of times. The J gene is TRBJ1-6, the V gene TRBV29-1, with 10 positions matching TRBD1. CDR3 length equals 13 residues. V lost 5 bases to trimming and J lost 10 bases; unmatched junction nucleotides: 5. Germline loops: CDR1 SQVTM, CDR2 ANQGSEA. The CDR3 region has the DNA TGCAGCGTTCGGACAGGGGGAGAGTCACCCCTCCACTTT. It specifies CSVRTGGESPLHF.

The chain couples TRBV10-3 to TRBJ2-3, with D maybe TRBD1 (5 bases). V was clipped by 8 bases and J by 4 bases, with 10 bases between them. Germline assignment: CDR1 ENHRY and CDR2 SYGVKD. This CDR3 is 12 amino acids long. This chain's CDR3 is CAIGASADTQYF. The DNA of the CDR3 is TGTGCCATCGGGGCGTCGGCAGATACGCAGTATTTT.

This clonotype was detected only a few times. The rearrangement links TRBV19 to TRBJ1-5, with 7 bases identical to TRBD1. The CDR3 totals 14 residues. In germline, CDR1 is LNHDA, CDR2 SQIVND (reference sequence). For the CDR3, the DNA is TGTGCTACCTGGGAAGGGGGCGCGCGGCAGCCCCAGCATTTT. Amino acids: CATWEGGARQPQHF. Full variable domain (remainder filled in from reference TRBV19 and TRBJ1-5): DGGITQSPKYLFRKEGQNVTLSCEQNLNHDAMYWYRQDPGQGLRLIYYSQIVNDFQKGDIAEGYSVSREKKESFPLTVTSAQKNPTAFYLCATWEGGARQPQHFGDGTRLSIL.

In this sample, this clonotype turned up a few times. This chain links TRBV2 with TRBJ2-5; D ambiguous. Trimming removed 3 bases at V and 2 bases at J, with 13 bases between. The length of the CDR3 is 15 residues. Germline loops: CDR1 SNHLY, CDR2 FYNNEI. This CDR3 reads CASSEPRSPQETQYF. The CDR3 nucleotides are TGTGCCAGCAGTGAGCCCCGTAGTCCACAAGAGACCCAGTACTTC.

Many counts were recorded for this clonotype. This chain uses TRBV3-1 with TRBJ1-5; 8 bases map to TRBD1. Germline assignment: CDR1 LGHDT and CDR2 YNNKEL (reference sequence). The CDR3 is 15 amino acids. Losses at the gene ends were 3 bases for V and 2 bases for J; bases not matched to a gene: 3. In DNA, the CDR3 is TGTGCCAGCAGCCACACAGGGGGACGCAATCAGCCCCAGCATTTT. This sequence encodes CASSHTGGRNQPQHF.

This clonotype was picked up many times. V is TRBV24-1 and J is TRBJ1-6; D gene uncertain. CDR3 length equals 14 residues. The V gene lost 4 bases and the J gene lost 7 bases, with 10 bases spanning the gap. Germline V gene sequence: CDR1 KGHDR, CDR2 SFDVKD. The CDR3 DNA follows: TGTGCCACCAGTGACCGTGAAAGCAATTCACCCCTCCACTTT. Its translation: CATSDRESNSPLHF.

This clonotype was picked up a small number of times. The CDR3 here is CAIRTSTSGDTQYF. Here the CDR3 DNA reads TGTGCCATCAGGACAAGTACTAGTGGGGATACGCAGTATTTT. The rearrangement joins TRBV10-3 to TRBJ2-3; D is possibly TRBD2 (5 bases). This CDR3 spans 14 amino acids. CDR1 is ENHRY, CDR2 SYGVKD, per germline. The ends were cut back, 6 bases at V and 6 bases at J, with 16 bases in the middle.

This sequence joins TRBV5-1 and TRBJ1-1, with 9 bases fitting TRBD1. Germline CDR1 is SGHRS and CDR2 is YFSETQ. With V trimmed by 4 bases and J by 4 bases, 8 bases remained unmatched. This CDR3 has 15 amino acids. The CDR3 reads CASSQTGGRGTEAFF. CDR3 bases: TGCGCCAGCAGCCAGACAGGGGGTCGGGGCACTGAAGCTTTCTTT.

This clonotype showed up many times. The chain uses TRBV6-6 and TRBJ2-1; weak D call: TRBD2 (7 bases). The V end was cut by 4 bases, the J end by 2 bases, with 12 bases between. CDR1 is MNHNY and CDR2 is SVGAGI in the germline V gene (reference sequence). There are 15 residues in the CDR3. CDR3 in DNA: TGTGCCAGCAGTTTTGCGGGGGCCACCTACAATGAGCAGTTCTTC. It yields the protein CASSFAGATYNEQFF.

This clonotype was seen many times. This chain uses TRBV11-2 with TRBJ1-2, with no clear D. The CDR3 is 18 amino acids. Trimming took 7 bases from V and 2 from J, leaving 26 bases between them. Germline CDR1 and CDR2: SGHAT and FQNNGV. This chain's CDR3 is CASKGLAILREENYGYTF. DNA for the CDR3: TGTGCCAGCAAGGGTTTGGCTATTTTGCGGGAAGAGAACTATGGCTACACCTTC. Combining the CDR3 with reference TRBV11-2 and TRBJ1-2 gives the whole variable domain EAGVAQSPRYKIIEKRQSVAFWCNPISGHATLYWYQQILGQGPKLLIQFQNNGVVDDSQLPKDRFSAERLKGVDSTLKIQPAKLEDSAVYLCASKGLAILREENYGYTFGSGTRLTVV.

The chain carries TRBV4-3 and TRBJ2-1; 14 bases align to TRBD2. Per germline, CDR1 LGHNA and CDR2 YSLEER. The CDR3 runs to 21 residues. V lost 2 bases and J lost 1; bases outside the gene matches: 13. The CDR3 here is CASSQNRGLAGELASYNEQFF. CDR3 sequence (DNA): TGCGCCAGCAGCCAAAATCGGGGACTAGCGGGGGAGTTGGCATCCTACAATGAGCAGTTCTTC.

V gene TRBV3-1 combines with J gene TRBJ1-6; D is undetermined. Germline-derived CDR1 and CDR2 are LGHDT and YNNKEL (reference sequence). Trimming left V 1 base short and J 1 base short, with 11 bases between. The CDR3 is 17 residues long. CDR3 sequence: CASSQGSSGSYNSPLHF. In nucleotides, the CDR3 is TGTGCCAGCAGCCAAGGTTCCTCCGGATCCTATAATTCACCCCTCCACTTT.

In this sample, this clonotype turned up many times. This chain links TRBV6-6 with TRBJ1-6; D perhaps matches TRBD1 (5 bases). The CDR3 totals 15 residues. Germline lookup yields CDR1 MNHNY and CDR2 SVGAGI (reference sequence). The ends were cut back, 3 bases at V and 7 bases at J, with 13 bases in the middle. CDR3 bases: TGTGCCAGCAGTTATGGGACGACCATCAATTCACCCCTCCACTTT. This sequence encodes CASSYGTTINSPLHF.

The CDR3 loop is CASSTGDGFTDTQYF. The CDR3 nucleotides read TGTGCCAGCAGTACAGGGGATGGATTCACAGATACGCAGTATTTT. V gene TRBV6-2 or TRBV6-3 combines with J gene TRBJ2-3, with 7 bases lining up with TRBD1. Unmatched junction bases numbered 7, after V lost 5 bases and J lost 2 bases. The CDR3 has 15 amino acids. The germline CDR1 and CDR2 sequences are MNHEY and SVGEGT.

In its sample, this clonotype was seen many times. The V gene is TRBV12-3 or TRBV12-4, the J gene TRBJ1-6; TRBD1 aligns across 7 bases. There are 15 residues in the CDR3. Trimming cost V 8 bases and J 3 bases; bases outside gene matches: 7. The CDR3 spells CASLEGASYNSPLHF. The CDR3 coding sequence is TGTGCCAGCTTGGAGGGGGCCAGCTATAATTCACCCCTCCACTTT.

At least ten counts were recorded for this clonotype. The rearrangement uses TRBV6-2 or TRBV6-3 and TRBJ1-5, with 8 bases aligning to TRBD1. Germline CDR1 and CDR2: MNHEY and SVGEGT. V trimming: 7 bases; J trimming: 0 bases; junction bases outside the gene matches: 2. The CDR3 contains 14 residues. For the CDR3, the DNA is TGTGCCAGCAACACAGGGGGTAGCAATCAGCCCCAGCATTTT. Protein product: CASNTGGSNQPQHF.